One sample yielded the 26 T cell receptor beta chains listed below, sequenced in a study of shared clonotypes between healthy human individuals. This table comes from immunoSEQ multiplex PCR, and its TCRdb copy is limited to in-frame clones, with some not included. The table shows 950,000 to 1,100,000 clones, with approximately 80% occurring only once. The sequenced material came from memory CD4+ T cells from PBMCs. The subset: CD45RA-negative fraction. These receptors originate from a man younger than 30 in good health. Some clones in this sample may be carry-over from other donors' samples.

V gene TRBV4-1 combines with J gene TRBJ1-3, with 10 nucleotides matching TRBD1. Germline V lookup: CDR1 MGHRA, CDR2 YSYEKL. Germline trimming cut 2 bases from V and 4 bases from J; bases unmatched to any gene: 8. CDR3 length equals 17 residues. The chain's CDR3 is CASSQSGTGVTGNTIYF. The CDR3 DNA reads TGCGCCAGCAGCCAATCCGGGACAGGGGTGACAGGAAACACCATATATTTT.

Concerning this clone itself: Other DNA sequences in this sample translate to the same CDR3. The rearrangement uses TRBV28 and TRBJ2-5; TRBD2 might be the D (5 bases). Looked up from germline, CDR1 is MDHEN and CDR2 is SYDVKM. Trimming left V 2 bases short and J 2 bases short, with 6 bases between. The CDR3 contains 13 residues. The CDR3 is CASSLGGQETQYF. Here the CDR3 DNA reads TGTGCCAGCAGTTTAGGAGGACAAGAGACCCAGTACTTC.

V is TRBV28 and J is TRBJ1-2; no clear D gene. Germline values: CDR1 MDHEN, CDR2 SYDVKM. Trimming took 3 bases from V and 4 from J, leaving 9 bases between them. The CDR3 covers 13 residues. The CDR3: CASSLRKSYGYTF. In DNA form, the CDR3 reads TGTGCCAGCAGTTTGAGGAAATCCTATGGCTACACCTTC.

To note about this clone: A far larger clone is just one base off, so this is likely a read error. CDR3: CASRYDSNYGYTF. In DNA form, the CDR3 reads TGTGCCAGCAGATATGACAGTAACTATGGCTACACCTTC. The chain is built from TRBV6-6 and TRBJ1-2, with D maybe TRBD1 (5 bases). CDR1 and CDR2 (germline): MNHNY, SVGAGI (reference sequence). The germline V and J ends were trimmed by 6 bases and 1 base, with 9 bases remaining between them. There are 13 residues in the CDR3.

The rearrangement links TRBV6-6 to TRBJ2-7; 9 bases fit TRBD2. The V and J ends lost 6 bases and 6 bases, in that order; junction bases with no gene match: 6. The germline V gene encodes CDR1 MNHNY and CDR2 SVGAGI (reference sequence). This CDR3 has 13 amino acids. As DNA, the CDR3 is TGTGCCAGCAGCCGCATAGCGGGAGCCGAGCAGTACTTC. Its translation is CASSRIAGAEQYF.

The CDR3 is CASSPWAGEKLFF. The CDR3 nucleotides are TGTGCCAGCTCACCTTGGGCAGGTGAAAAACTGTTTTTT. The chain employs TRBV18 and TRBJ1-4; no clear D. In germline, CDR1 is KGHSH, CDR2 LQKENI. V was shortened by 3 bases and J by 7 bases, with 9 bases between the two germline ends. The CDR3 is 13 amino acids. Based on the CDR3 plus reference TRBV18 and TRBJ1-4, the full variable domain is NAGVMQNPRHLVRRRGQEARLRCSPMKGHSHVYWYRQLPEEGLKFMVYLQKENIIDESGMPKERFSAEFPKEGPSILRIQQVVRGDSAAYFCASSPWAGEKLFFGSGTQLSVL.

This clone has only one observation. Written as DNA, the CDR3 is TGTGCCAGCAGCCCTCAGGGATATGGCTACACCTTC. This encodes CASSPQGYGYTF. The rearrangement links TRBV7-9 to TRBJ1-2, with a weak D call TRBD1 (5 bases). The CDR3 extends over 12 amino acids. With 5 bases removed from V and 5 bases from J, the gap between germline ends came to 9 bases. The V gene's germline CDR1 is SEHNR and CDR2 FQNEAQ (reference sequence). The full variable domain, in which reference TRBV7-9 and TRBJ1-2 provide the parts outside the CDR3, is DTGVSQNPRHKITKRGQNVTFRCDPISEHNRLYWYRQTLGQGPEFLTYFQNEAQLEKSRLLSDRFSAERPKGSFSTLEIQRTEQGDSAMYLCASSPQGYGYTFGSGTRLTVV.

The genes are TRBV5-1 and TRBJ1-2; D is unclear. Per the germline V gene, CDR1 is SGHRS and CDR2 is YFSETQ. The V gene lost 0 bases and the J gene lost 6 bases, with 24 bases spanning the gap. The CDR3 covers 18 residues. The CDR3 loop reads CASSLGLRLSESGNGYTF. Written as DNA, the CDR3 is TGCGCCAGCAGCTTGGGCTTGAGACTAAGTGAATCGGGAAATGGCTACACCTTC.

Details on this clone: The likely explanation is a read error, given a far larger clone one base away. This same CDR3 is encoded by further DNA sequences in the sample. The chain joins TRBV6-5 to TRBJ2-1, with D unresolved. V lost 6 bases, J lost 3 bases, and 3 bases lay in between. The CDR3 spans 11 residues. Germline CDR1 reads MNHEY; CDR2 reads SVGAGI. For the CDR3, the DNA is TGTGCCAGCAGAGACTACAATGAGCAGTTCTTC. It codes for CASRDYNEQFF.

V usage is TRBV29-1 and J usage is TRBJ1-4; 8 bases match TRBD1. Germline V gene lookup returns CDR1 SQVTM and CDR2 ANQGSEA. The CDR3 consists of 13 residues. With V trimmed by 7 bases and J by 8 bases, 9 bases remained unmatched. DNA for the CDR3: TGCAGCGCCTTAGACAGGGGATTCGAAAAACTGTTTTTT. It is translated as CSALDRGFEKLFF.

The CDR3 here is CAISKTGDSNQPQHF. CDR3 nucleotides: TGTGCCATCAGCAAGACAGGGGATAGCAATCAGCCCCAGCATTTT. The chain joins TRBV10-3 to TRBJ1-5; TRBD1 aligns across 8 bases. Losses at the gene ends were 6 bases for V and 0 bases for J; bases not matched to a gene: 4. CDR3 length equals 15 residues. Germline values: CDR1 ENHRY, CDR2 SYGVKD.

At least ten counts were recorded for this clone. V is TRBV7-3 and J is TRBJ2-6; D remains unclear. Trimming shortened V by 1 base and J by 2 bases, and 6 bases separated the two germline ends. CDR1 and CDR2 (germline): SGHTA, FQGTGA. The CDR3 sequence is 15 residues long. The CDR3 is CASSLNTPGANVLTF. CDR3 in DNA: TGTGCCAGCAGCTTAAATACTCCTGGGGCCAACGTCCTGACTTTC.

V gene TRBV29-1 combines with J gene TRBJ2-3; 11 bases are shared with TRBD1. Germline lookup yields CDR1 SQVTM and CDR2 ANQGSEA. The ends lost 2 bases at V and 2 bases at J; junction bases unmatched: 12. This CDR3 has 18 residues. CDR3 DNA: TGCAGCGTTGAAATAGGGACAGGGGGTCCCGGTTACACAGATACGCAGTATTTT. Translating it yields CSVEIGTGGPGYTDTQYF.

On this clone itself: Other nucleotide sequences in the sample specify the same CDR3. The CDR3 region is CASRSGTGGAYGYTF. The CDR3 DNA is TGTGCCAGCAGGTCCGGGACAGGGGGCGCTTATGGCTACACCTTC. This chain links TRBV5-4 with TRBJ1-2, with 12 bases identical to TRBD1. CDR1 is SGHNT and CDR2 is YYREEE in the germline V gene (reference sequence). After removal of 5 bases from V and 5 bases from J, the junction contained 7 bases not matched to a gene. The CDR3 totals 15 residues.

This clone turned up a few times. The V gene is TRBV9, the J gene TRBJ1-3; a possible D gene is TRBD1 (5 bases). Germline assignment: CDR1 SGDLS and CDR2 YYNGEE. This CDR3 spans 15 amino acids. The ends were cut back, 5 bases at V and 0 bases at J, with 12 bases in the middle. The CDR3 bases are TGTGCCAGCAGTAACGCGGACAACTCTGGAAACACCATATATTTT. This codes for CASSNADNSGNTIYF. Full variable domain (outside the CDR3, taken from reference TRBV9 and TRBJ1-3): DSGVTQTPKHLITATGQRVTLRCSPRSGDLSVYWYQQSLDQGLQFLIQYYNGEERAKGNILERFSAQQFPDLHSELNLSSLELGDSALYFCASSNADNSGNTIYFGEGSWLTVV.

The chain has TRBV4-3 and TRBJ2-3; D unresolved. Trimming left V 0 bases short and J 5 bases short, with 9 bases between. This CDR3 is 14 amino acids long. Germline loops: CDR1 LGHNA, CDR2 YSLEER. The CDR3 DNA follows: TGCGCCAGCAGCCAAGAATTCCCTGGAGATACGCAGTATTTT. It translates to CASSQEFPGDTQYF.

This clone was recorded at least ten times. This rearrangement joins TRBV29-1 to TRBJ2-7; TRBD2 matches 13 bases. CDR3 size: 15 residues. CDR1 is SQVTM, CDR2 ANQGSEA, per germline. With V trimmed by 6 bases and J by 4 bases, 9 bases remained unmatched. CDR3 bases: TGCAGCGTAAGGGGACTAGCGGGACTGATGTACGAGCAGTACTTC. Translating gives CSVRGLAGLMYEQYF.

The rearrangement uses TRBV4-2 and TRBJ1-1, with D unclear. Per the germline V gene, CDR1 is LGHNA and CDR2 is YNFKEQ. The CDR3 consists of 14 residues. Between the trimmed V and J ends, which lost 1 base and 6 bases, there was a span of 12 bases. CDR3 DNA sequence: TGTGCCAGCAGCCAAGGCGGACGTGGGTCTGAAGCTTTCTTT. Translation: CASSQGGRGSEAFF.

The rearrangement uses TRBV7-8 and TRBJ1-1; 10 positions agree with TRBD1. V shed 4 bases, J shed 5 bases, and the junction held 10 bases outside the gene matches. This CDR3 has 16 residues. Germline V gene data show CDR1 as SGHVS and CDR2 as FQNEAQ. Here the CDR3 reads CASSYGTGVGKTEAFF. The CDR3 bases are TGTGCCAGCAGCTATGGGACAGGGGTGGGAAAAACTGAAGCTTTCTTT.

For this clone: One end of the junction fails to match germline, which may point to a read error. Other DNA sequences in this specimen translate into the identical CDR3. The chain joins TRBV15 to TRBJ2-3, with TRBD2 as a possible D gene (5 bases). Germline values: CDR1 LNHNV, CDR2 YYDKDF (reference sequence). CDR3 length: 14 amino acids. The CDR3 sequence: CATSRKGSTDTQYF. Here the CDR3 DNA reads TGTGCCACCAGCAGAAAAGGGAGCACGGATACGCAGTATTTT.

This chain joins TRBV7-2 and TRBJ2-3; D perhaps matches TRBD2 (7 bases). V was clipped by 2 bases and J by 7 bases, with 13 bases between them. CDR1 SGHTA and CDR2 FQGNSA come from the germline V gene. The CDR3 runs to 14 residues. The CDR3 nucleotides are TGTGCCAGCAGCTTATTGGGAGGGGGGAATACGCAGTATTTT. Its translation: CASSLLGGGNTQYF.

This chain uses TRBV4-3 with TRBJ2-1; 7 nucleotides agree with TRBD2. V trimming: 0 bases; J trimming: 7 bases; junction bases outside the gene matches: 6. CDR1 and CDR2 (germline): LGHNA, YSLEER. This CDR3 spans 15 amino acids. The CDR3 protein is CASSQEPGAGNEQFF. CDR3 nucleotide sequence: TGCGCCAGCAGCCAAGAACCGGGAGCGGGGAATGAGCAGTTCTTC.

CDR3 in DNA: TGTGCCAGCAGTAGATGGGACGGCCTCTATGGCTACACCTTC. Translated: CASSRWDGLYGYTF. The J gene is TRBJ1-2, the V gene TRBV28; the D gene is possibly TRBD1 (5 bases). Germline CDR1 reads MDHEN; CDR2 reads SYDVKM. The length of the CDR3 is 14 residues. V was pared by 5 bases and J by 4 bases, with 14 bases between.

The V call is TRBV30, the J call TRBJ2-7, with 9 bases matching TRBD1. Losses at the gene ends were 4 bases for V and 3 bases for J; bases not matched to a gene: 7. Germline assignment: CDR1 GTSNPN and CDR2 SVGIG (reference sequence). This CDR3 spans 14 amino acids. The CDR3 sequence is CAWNMGQGGYEQYF. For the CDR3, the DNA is TGTGCCTGGAATATGGGACAGGGAGGCTACGAGCAGTACTTC.

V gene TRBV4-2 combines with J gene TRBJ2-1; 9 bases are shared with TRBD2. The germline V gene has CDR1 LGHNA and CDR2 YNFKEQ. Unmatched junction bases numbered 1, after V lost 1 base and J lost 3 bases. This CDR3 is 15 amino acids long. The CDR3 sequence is CASSQGTSDYNEQFF. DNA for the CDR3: TGTGCCAGCAGCCAAGGGACTAGCGACTACAATGAGCAGTTCTTC.

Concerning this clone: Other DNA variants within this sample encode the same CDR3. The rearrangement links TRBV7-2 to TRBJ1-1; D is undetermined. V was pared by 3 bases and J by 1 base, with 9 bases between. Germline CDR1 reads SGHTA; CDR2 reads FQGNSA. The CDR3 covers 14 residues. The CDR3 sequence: CASSFSAGNTEAFF. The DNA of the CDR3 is TGTGCCAGCAGCTTTTCAGCAGGGAACACTGAAGCTTTCTTT.